This is a list of T cell receptor beta chains from one sample in a study of T cells expressing NK-cell markers. No DNA is given; TCRdb re-called the 5' RACE reads and lists each CDR3 protein once. The sample features about 460,000 distinct CDR3 sequences, with around 1.4% in its top ten. Sequences were obtained from blood T cells: a sorted CD56 or NKG2C T cell subset, CD4+ or CD8+ T cells, or bulk PBMC T cells (not recorded which). These TCRs come from a woman aged 45-65 years in good health. The CDR3 runs from the conserved cysteine through the conserved F or W. Fields, in order: V gene, J gene, CDR3 protein.

v_gene: TRBV7-8
j_gene: TRBJ2-5
CDR3aa: CASSLAQTSRLEETQYF

v_gene: TRBV20-1
j_gene: TRBJ2-3
CDR3aa: CSASPTSALLDTQYF

v_gene: TRBV12-3/TRBV12-4
j_gene: TRBJ1-5
CDR3aa: CASSSHIGQANQPQHF

v_gene: TRBV4-2
j_gene: TRBJ1-1
CDR3aa: CASSQGGNSKPEAFF

v_gene: TRBV3-1
j_gene: TRBJ2-5
CDR3aa: CASSQDVSGSQETQYF

v_gene: TRBV4-1
j_gene: TRBJ2-2
CDR3aa: CASSQGAAGGYTGELFF

v_gene: TRBV3-1
j_gene: TRBJ2-3
CDR3aa: CASSRYGRGDTQYF

v_gene: TRBV6-5
j_gene: TRBJ2-3
CDR3aa: CASSLGLAGVEDTQYF

v_gene: TRBV2
j_gene: TRBJ2-1
CDR3aa: CASRDQIIAGVGNEQFF

v_gene: TRBV6-5
j_gene: TRBJ2-7
CDR3aa: CASSYVSSNYEQYF

v_gene: TRBV30
j_gene: TRBJ2-5
CDR3aa: CAWVPARETQYF

v_gene: TRBV10-3
j_gene: TRBJ2-5
CDR3aa: CAISGVGSTQETQYF

v_gene: TRBV5-4
j_gene: TRBJ2-1
CDR3aa: CASSIPGPGHNEQFF

v_gene: TRBV7-2
j_gene: TRBJ2-1
CDR3aa: CASSPPEGLHEQFF

v_gene: TRBV12-3/TRBV12-4
j_gene: TRBJ2-2
CDR3aa: CASSLSGPGAGELFF

v_gene: TRBV6-5
j_gene: TRBJ2-1
CDR3aa: CASSYLGVRSYNEQFF

v_gene: TRBV5-1
j_gene: TRBJ2-1
CDR3aa: CASSRGPENNNEQFF